A single sample is the source of the 29 T cell receptor beta chains below, sequenced in a study of T cells in Graves' hyperthyroidism and ophthalmopathy. RNA transcripts yielded amplified TCR beta CDR3 regions. The HTBI primer set drove a first-round RT-PCR of the TCR CDR3. Using its own MiXCR run on the multiplex PCR reads, TCRdb lists one record per CDR3 protein. The sample has approximately 700,000 distinct CDR3 sequences; 45% are singletons. Sequencing was done on a sample of peripheral blood or thyroid tissue (not recorded which). The receptors were sampled from an adult man with Graves' disease, either hyperthyroidism or ophthalmopathy (not recorded which).

J is TRBJ1-5 and V is TRBV15; 7 nucleotides align to TRBD1. Trimming at V came to 1 base and at J to 1 base, leaving 1 base not matched to a gene. The germline V gene encodes CDR1 LNHNV and CDR2 YYDKDF (reference sequence). The CDR3 is 15 residues long. The CDR3 sequence is CATSRATGSNQPQHF. CDR3 nucleotide sequence: TGTGCCACCAGCAGAGCGACAGGGAGCAATCAGCCCCAGCATTTT.

The chain is built from TRBV5-1 and TRBJ1-2; D is unresolved. Between the trimmed V and J ends, which lost 1 base and 2 bases, there was a span of 18 bases. There are 17 residues in the CDR3. Germline lookup yields CDR1 SGHRS and CDR2 YFSETQ. The CDR3 loop reads CASSLFAGPTSNYGYTF. CDR3 bases: TGCGCCAGCAGCTTGTTTGCAGGCCCGACTTCGAACTATGGCTACACCTTC.

V and J are TRBV25-1 and TRBJ1-6; D is unclear. This CDR3 is 11 amino acids long. Germline CDR1 is MGHDK and CDR2 is SYGVNS. The V end lost 8 bases, the J end lost 2 bases, and 1 base lay between the germline ends. The CDR3 DNA sequence: TGTGCCAGCGCCTATAATTCACCCCTCCACTTT. Protein sequence: CASAYNSPLHF.

This clonotype was detected a few times. The chain has TRBV4-1 and TRBJ2-7; D is possibly TRBD2 (7 bases). V was trimmed by 4 bases and J by 3 bases, leaving 16 bases between them. The V gene's germline CDR1 is MGHRA and CDR2 YSYEKL. This CDR3 is 15 amino acids long. The CDR3 reads CASSLFAGAIYEQYF. In DNA, the CDR3 is TGCGCCAGCAGCCTTTTCGCGGGGGCTATCTACGAGCAGTACTTC.

This clonotype was found a few times. The V gene is TRBV20-1, the J gene TRBJ1-1; tentative D call: TRBD1 (6 bases). This CDR3 has 12 amino acids. Trimming pared 3 bases from V and 5 bases from J, leaving 10 bases between. The germline V gene encodes CDR1 DFQATT and CDR2 SNEGSKA (reference sequence). This chain's CDR3 is CSASRGGTEAFF. CDR3 nucleotide sequence: TGCAGTGCTAGCCGAGGGGGGACTGAAGCTTTCTTT.

As for this clonotype: One base away lies a much larger clone, so this may be a sequencing read error. The chain has TRBV29-1 and TRBJ1-1; no clear D gene. The CDR3 runs to 12 residues. CDR1 is SQVTM and CDR2 is ANQGSEA in the germline V gene. The V and J ends lost 5 bases and 4 bases respectively, with 11 bases between them. The CDR3, as DNA: TGCAGCGTTAGCGACGGATCCACTGAAGCTTTCTTT. This sequence encodes CSVSDGSTEAFF.

Ten or more counts support this clonotype. V and J are TRBV20-1 and TRBJ2-5; D perhaps matches TRBD1 (6 bases). V dropped 6 bases and J dropped 5 bases, with 16 bases sitting between them. Looked up from germline, CDR1 is DFQATT and CDR2 is SNEGSKA (reference sequence). The CDR3 length is 13 residues. CDR3 sequence (DNA): TGCAGTGCACACAGGGTAGGGATGGAGACCCAGTACTTC. As protein: CSAHRVGMETQYF.

This clonotype was seen a handful of times. CDR3 sequence: CASSQSGGDQETQYF. The CDR3 coding sequence is TGTGCCAGCAGCCAATCGGGGGGGGACCAAGAGACCCAGTACTTC. The rearrangement uses TRBV7-8 and TRBJ2-5, with 8 bases fitting TRBD2. CDR3 length: 15 residues. The germline V gene encodes CDR1 SGHVS and CDR2 FQNEAQ. V was clipped by 5 bases and J by 0 bases; unmatched bases: 5.

The V gene is TRBV7-9, the J gene TRBJ2-7; 7 positions agree with TRBD1. The J segment lost 3 bases and the V segment lost 4 bases, leaving 9 bases of the junction unmatched. The germline V gene encodes CDR1 SEHNR and CDR2 FQNEAQ (reference sequence). This CDR3 is 15 amino acids long. Written as DNA, the CDR3 is TGTGCCAGCAGCTGGACCGGGACAGATCACTACGAGCAGTACTTC. The encoded protein is CASSWTGTDHYEQYF. Combining the CDR3 with reference TRBV7-9 and TRBJ2-7 gives the whole variable domain DTGVSQNPRHKITKRGQNVTFRCDPISEHNRLYWYRQTLGQGPEFLTYFQNEAQLEKSRLLSDRFSAERPKGSFSTLEIQRTEQGDSAMYLCASSWTGTDHYEQYFGPGTRLTVT.

This clonotype was seen repeatedly, ten times or more. This sequence joins TRBV7-9 and TRBJ2-7; 14 nucleotides agree with TRBD2. J was trimmed by 3 bases and V by 5 bases; bases with no gene match: 3. The CDR3 has 15 residues. Per germline, CDR1 SEHNR and CDR2 FQNEAQ (reference sequence). CDR3: CASSGGLAGGYEQYF. DNA of the CDR3: TGTGCCAGCAGCGGAGGACTAGCGGGGGGCTACGAGCAGTACTTC.

This clonotype was observed a handful of times. The rearrangement links TRBV9 to TRBJ2-5; D is possibly TRBD1 (6 bases). CDR1 and CDR2 (germline): SGDLS, YYNGEE. The CDR3 covers 15 residues. The germline V and J ends were trimmed by 2 bases and 2 bases, with 13 bases remaining between them. The CDR3 nucleotides read TGTGCCAGCAGCGTTTCACAGGGCCCTCAAGAGACCCAGTACTTC. Protein sequence: CASSVSQGPQETQYF.

In its sample, this clonotype was seen a few times. The CDR3 DNA sequence: TGTGCCAGCAGTTTTTCAGGGGGCGATTTGAGGGCTTTCTTT. It translates to CASSFSGGDLRAFF. The V and J genes are TRBV12-3 or TRBV12-4 and TRBJ1-1; 8 nucleotides match TRBD1. The CDR3 contains 14 residues. The J segment lost 11 bases and the V segment lost 3 bases, leaving 11 bases of the junction unmatched.

This clonotype occurred a few times. V and J are TRBV7-6 and TRBJ2-7, with D unresolved. Germline V CDR1 and CDR2: SGHVS, FNYEAQ. The CDR3 consists of 14 residues. Trimming left V 5 bases short and J 0 bases short, with 11 bases between. The CDR3 region is CASSVQESSYEQYF. Written as DNA, the CDR3 is TGTGCCAGCAGCGTTCAGGAGAGCTCCTACGAGCAGTACTTC.

CDR3 DNA sequence: TGCAGCGTTGAATCCGTGGGGTTGAACACCGGGGAGCTGTTTTTT. It translates to CSVESVGLNTGELFF. The V call is TRBV29-1, the J call TRBJ2-2; D gene uncertain. The CDR3 is 15 residues long. V was shortened by 2 bases and J by 1 base, with 11 bases between the two germline ends. The germline V gene encodes CDR1 SQVTM and CDR2 ANQGSEA.

The CDR3 region is CASSTATENTEAFF. The DNA of the CDR3 is TGTGCCAGTAGTACAGCGACAGAGAACACTGAAGCTTTCTTT. This chain joins TRBV19 and TRBJ1-1, with a weak D call TRBD1 (5 bases). Trimming shortened V by 4 bases and J by 1 base, and 10 bases separated the two germline ends. CDR3 length equals 14 residues. CDR1 is LNHDA and CDR2 is SQIVND in the germline V gene (reference sequence).

In its sample, this clonotype was seen a few times. The chain is built from TRBV20-1 and TRBJ2-7, with TRBD1 matching 8 bases. The V and J ends lost 5 bases and 3 bases, in that order; junction bases with no gene match: 6. The CDR3 contains 13 residues. CDR1 and CDR2 (germline): DFQATT, SNEGSKA (reference sequence). This CDR3 reads CSAPGQESYEQYF. The DNA of the CDR3 is TGCAGTGCTCCGGGACAGGAGAGCTACGAGCAGTACTTC.

DNA of the CDR3: TGCAGTGCTAGAGGAAGAGGGGTCGGAAACACCATATATTTT. Protein sequence: CSARGRGVGNTIYF. The gene calls are TRBV20-1 and TRBJ1-3, with D tentatively TRBD1 (5 bases). The CDR3 consists of 14 residues. V was clipped by 1 base and J by 4 bases, with 11 bases between them. CDR1 is DFQATT and CDR2 is SNEGSKA in the germline V gene (reference sequence).

CDR3 sequence reads: CASSLGPQGNQHF. For the CDR3, the DNA is TGTGCCAGCAGCTTAGGCCCGCAGGGGAACCAGCATTTT. V gene TRBV7-9 combines with J gene TRBJ1-5; TRBD1 might be the D (6 bases). The V gene lost 1 base and the J gene lost 12 bases, with 13 bases spanning the gap. The CDR3 covers 13 residues. Germline lookup yields CDR1 SEHNR and CDR2 FQNEAQ (reference sequence). The entire variable domain, with the rest obtained from reference TRBV7-9 and TRBJ1-5, is as follows: DTGVSQNPRHKITKRGQNVTFRCDPISEHNRLYWYRQTLGQGPEFLTYFQNEAQLEKSRLLSDRFSAERPKGSFSTLEIQRTEQGDSAMYLCASSLGPQGNQHFGDGTRLSIL.

The chain employs TRBV7-2 and TRBJ1-1; unclear D gene. V lost 5 bases and J 4 bases, leaving 11 bases between the germline ends. This CDR3 has 13 residues. Germline loops: CDR1 SGHTA, CDR2 FQGNSA. CDR3 sequence (DNA): TGTGCCAGCAGCCCATCCATCGCCACTGAAGCTTTCTTT. Translating gives CASSPSIATEAFF.

The V gene is TRBV29-1, the J gene TRBJ1-5; D uncertain. Germline lookup yields CDR1 SQVTM and CDR2 ANQGSEA. This CDR3 spans 12 amino acids. CDR3 in amino acids: CSDGPTDQPQHF. CDR3 nucleotide sequence: TGCAGTGATGGACCCACCGATCAGCCCCAGCATTTT.

V usage is TRBV5-1 and J usage is TRBJ2-7; TRBD2 might be the D (5 bases). CDR1 is SGHRS, CDR2 YFSETQ, per germline. CDR3 length equals 14 residues. V was pared by 1 base and J by 0 bases, with 8 bases between. CDR3 sequence (DNA): TGCGCCAGCAGCTTGAAGGGAGCCTCCTACGAGCAGTACTTC. Translating gives CASSLKGASYEQYF. The variable domain in full, completed from reference TRBV5-1 and TRBJ2-7, reads KAGVTQTPRYLIKTRGQQVTLSCSPISGHRSVSWYQQTPGQGLQFLFEYFSETQRNKGNFPGRFSGRQFSNSRSEMNVSTLELGDSALYLCASSLKGASYEQYFGPGTRLTVT.

Ten or more counts support this clonotype. V gene TRBV7-2 combines with J gene TRBJ1-6; 8 bases match TRBD1. CDR3 length: 15 amino acids. Trimming took 5 bases from V and 7 from J; bases not matched to a gene: 7. Germline lookup yields CDR1 SGHTA and CDR2 FQGNSA. CDR3 in amino acids: CASSPAGTGNSPLHF. The CDR3 nucleotides are TGTGCCAGCAGCCCGGCCGGGACAGGAAATTCACCCCTCCACTTT.

This clonotype was counted a single time. The rearrangement links TRBV10-2 to TRBJ1-6, with D uncertain. Germline CDR1 reads WSHSY; CDR2 reads SAAADI. The V end lost 2 bases, the J end lost 10 bases, and 12 bases lay between the germline ends. The CDR3 is 14 residues long. This chain's CDR3 is CASSEIAIRSPLHF. The CDR3 DNA reads as TGCGCCAGCAGTGAGATAGCTATCAGATCACCCCTCCACTTT.

About this clonotype itself: This may come from a read error, since a much larger clone is one base off. The chain joins TRBV2 to TRBJ1-6; TRBD1 matches 8 bases. The CDR3 has 15 residues. Germline V lookup: CDR1 SNHLY, CDR2 FYNNEI. Trimming took 7 bases from V and 6 from J; bases not matched to a gene: 8. CDR3 residues: CASIIGQGANSPLHF. CDR3 nucleotides: TGTGCCAGCATCATCGGACAGGGTGCTAATTCACCCCTCCACTTT.

This clonotype was seen more than once but under ten times. V is TRBV6-1 and J is TRBJ1-2; TRBD1 matches 11 bases. V lost 7 bases and J lost 5; bases outside the gene matches: 6. Germline V gene lookup returns CDR1 MNHNS and CDR2 SASEGT. This CDR3 spans 14 amino acids. CDR3: CASIPGQGAYGYTF. In nucleotides, the CDR3 is TGTGCCAGCATCCCAGGACAGGGGGCATATGGCTACACCTTC.

On this clonotype: The conserved final phenylalanine or tryptophan is absent from the CDR3, which likely points to a read error. The rearrangement joins TRBV20-1 to TRBJ1-5; 7 positions match TRBD1. The CDR3 loop spans 14 amino acids. Germline V gene sequence: CDR1 DFQATT, CDR2 SNEGSKA (reference sequence). The junction had 11 bases not matched to a gene; V was cut back by 7 bases and J by 5 bases. The CDR3 loop is CSVNRGDPHQPQHS. The CDR3 nucleotides are TGCAGTGTGAACAGGGGAGATCCCCATCAGCCCCAGCATTCT.

V and J are TRBV2 and TRBJ1-3; maybe TRBD1 (6 bases). Trimming shortened V by 6 bases and J by 6 bases, and 12 bases separated the two germline ends. CDR1 is SNHLY, CDR2 FYNNEI, per germline. The CDR3 is 13 residues long. CDR3: CASSLPGANTIYF. DNA for the CDR3: TGTGCCAGCAGCTTACCGGGGGCAAACACCATATATTTT.

CDR3 coding DNA: TGTGCCAGCAGCGTAGCGGACAGCTTCAACTATGGCTACACCTTC. Amino acids: CASSVADSFNYGYTF. This chain links TRBV9 with TRBJ1-2, with D perhaps TRBD1 (6 bases). The CDR3 covers 15 residues. V lost 0 bases and J lost 2, with 11 bases in between. Germline assignment: CDR1 SGDLS and CDR2 YYNGEE.

The CDR3 here is CSVGTGSDEKLFF. DNA for the CDR3: TGCAGCGTAGGGACGGGCTCTGATGAAAAACTGTTTTTT. The gene calls are TRBV29-1 and TRBJ1-4; TRBD1 might be the D (5 bases). Trimming left V 6 bases short and J 6 bases short, with 14 bases between. Germline lookup yields CDR1 SQVTM and CDR2 ANQGSEA. This CDR3 is 13 amino acids long.